These 14 T cell receptor beta chains came from one sample sequenced in a study of tumour-infiltrating T cells in Burkitt lymphoma. Sequencing used immunoSEQ multiplex PCR; TCRdb keeps in-frame clones, though not all of them. The table lists just under 2,000 clones, about 14% of them singletons. Sequencing used tumor tissue. The source is a human donor with Burkitt lymphoma.

This clone turned up a few times. The gene calls are TRBV4-1 and TRBJ2-1; D is ambiguous. CDR3 length: 15 residues. Germline CDR1 MGHRA, CDR2 YSYEKL. V shed 0 bases and J shed 3 bases, with 9 bases lying between them. DNA for the CDR3: TGCGCCAGCAGCCAAGATAATCCAGGCTACAATGAGCAGTTCTTC. It translates to CASSQDNPGYNEQFF.

In its sample, this clone was seen a few times. The gene calls are TRBV5-1 and TRBJ2-7; 7 bases are shared with TRBD2. Germline-derived CDR1 and CDR2 are SGHRS and YFSETQ. The trim removed 1 base at V and 0 bases at J, leaving 7 bases unmatched. This CDR3 region has 16 residues. The DNA for the CDR3 is TGCGCCAGCAGCTTGCGGGGCGGGGGTCCCTCCTACGAGCAGTACTTC. Amino acids: CASSLRGGGPSYEQYF. The full variable domain, completed using reference TRBV5-1 and TRBJ2-7, is KAGVTQTPRYLIKTRGQQVTLSCSPISGHRSVSWYQQTPGQGLQFLFEYFSETQRNKGNFPGRFSGRQFSNSRSEMNVSTLELGDSALYLCASSLRGGGPSYEQYFGPGTRLTVT.

This chain links TRBV27 with TRBJ2-1; 7 bases map to TRBD2. V dropped 3 bases and J dropped 5; count of bases not matched to a gene: 7. Germline V gene data show CDR1 as MNHEY and CDR2 as SMNVEV (reference sequence). This CDR3 contains 15 residues. The CDR3 sequence: CASSFFSGGNNEQFF. CDR3 nucleotide sequence: TGTGCCAGCAGTTTTTTTTCGGGGGGAAACAATGAGCAGTTCTTC.

This clone was detected a few times. The chain uses TRBV19 and TRBJ2-5; perhaps TRBD2 as D (6 bases). The CDR3 runs 15 residues. Trimming shortened V by 5 bases and J by 5 bases, and 18 bases separated the two germline ends. CDR1 is LNHDA, CDR2 SQIVND, per germline (reference sequence). CDR3 bases: TGTGCCAGTAGTCCCGGACTACTGGTAATGGAGACCCAGTACTTC. It yields the protein CASSPGLLVMETQYF.

This clone was seen only a few times. This rearrangement joins TRBV12-5 to TRBJ2-2; D is possibly TRBD1 (6 bases). Trimming stripped 0 bases from V and 9 bases from J, with 20 bases between. The CDR3 covers 17 residues. Per the germline V gene, CDR1 is LGHNT and CDR2 is FRNRAP. CDR3 DNA: TGTGCTAGTGGTTTGGTAATTCAGGGGTCCAATCCCAGGGAGCTGTTTTTT. Translation gives CASGLVIQGSNPRELFF.

The chain links TRBV18 to TRBJ2-3, with TRBD1 as a possible D gene (6 bases). This CDR3 has 15 residues. V lost 2 bases to trimming and J lost 1 base, with 10 bases between them. Germline V CDR1 and CDR2: KGHSH, LQKENI. The CDR3: CASSPGGVGTDTQYF. In DNA, the CDR3 is TGTGCCAGCTCACCAGGGGGCGTAGGCACAGATACGCAGTATTTT.

The sample holds a few counts of this clone. The rearrangement joins TRBV25-1 to TRBJ1-2; no clear D. Trimming removed 0 bases from V and 6 bases from J, with 5 bases in between. From germline, CDR1 is MGHDK and CDR2 SYGVNS. CDR3 size: 12 residues. The CDR3 DNA reads TGTGCCAGCAGTGAATATAGGGATGGCTACACCTTC. Its translation is CASSEYRDGYTF.

The J gene is TRBJ1-1, the V gene TRBV7-2, with D possibly matching TRBD1 (6 bases). The CDR3 is 12 amino acids. V dropped 3 bases and J dropped 6 bases, with 8 bases sitting between them. Germline CDR1 and CDR2: SGHTA and FQGNSA. CDR3 nucleotide sequence: TGTGCCAGCAGCTTGGGGGGGCCTGAAGCTTTCTTT. The encoded protein is CASSLGGPEAFF.

With regard to this clone: A junction end diverges from the germline sequence, so it may reflect a read error. The rearrangement uses TRBV18 and TRBJ1-2; TRBD1 aligns across 8 bases. The CDR3 has 15 residues. Germline lookup yields CDR1 KGHSH and CDR2 LQKENI. The CDR3, as DNA: TGTGCCAGCTCTCCACAAGGACAGGGCCTCTATGGCTACACCTTC. Translating it yields CASSPQGQGLYGYTF.

This clone was seen only a few times. V and J are TRBV13 and TRBJ1-5, with D possibly TRBD1 on 6 matching bases. Germline CDR1 reads PRHDT; CDR2 reads FYEKMQ (reference sequence). Trimming stripped 4 bases from V and 3 bases from J, with 13 bases between. The CDR3 has 15 amino acids. The CDR3: CASSSRTAYNQPQHF. CDR3 coding DNA: TGTGCCAGCAGCTCTCGGACAGCCTACAATCAGCCCCAGCATTTT. The complete variable domain, with remaining parts taken from reference TRBV13 and TRBJ1-5, reads AAGVIQSPRHLIKEKRETATLKCYPIPRHDTVYWYQQGPGQDPQFLISFYEKMQSDKGSIPDRFSAQQFSDYHSELNMSSLELGDSALYFCASSSRTAYNQPQHFGDGTRLSIL.

The rearrangement uses TRBV6-5 and TRBJ1-2; a weak D match, TRBD1 (5 bases). The V gene's germline CDR1 is MNHEY and CDR2 SVGAGI. Deletions cut 5 bases from V and 8 bases from J, with 12 bases between. The CDR3 runs 12 residues. The CDR3 DNA is TGTGCCAGCAGTAGGGACCGCATAGGCTACACCTTC. It codes for CASSRDRIGYTF.

The chain combines TRBV11-3 with TRBJ1-2; D is ambiguous. Germline assignment: CDR1 SGHNT and CDR2 YENEEA. V lost 2 bases and J lost 4, with 17 bases in between. This CDR3 is built from 16 residues. CDR3 sequence (DNA): TGTGCCAGCAGCTTAAGGCCTCGGGCCCGAAGCTATGGCTACACCTTC. It codes for CASSLRPRARSYGYTF.

The genes are TRBV4-1 and TRBJ2-7; D is uncertain. V lost 2 bases, J lost 6 bases, and 14 bases lay in between. The CDR3 is made up of 14 amino acids. Germline values: CDR1 MGHRA, CDR2 YSYEKL. The chain's CDR3 is CASSQRVSLSEQYF. DNA of the CDR3: TGCGCCAGCAGCCAAAGAGTCAGTCTCTCCGAGCAGTACTTC.

This clone turned up a few times. The chain has TRBV9 and TRBJ1-3; TRBD1 matches 7 bases. Trimming cost V 3 bases and J 0 bases; bases outside gene matches: 6. The CDR3 totals 16 residues. Germline CDR1 and CDR2: SGDLS and YYNGEE. CDR3 in amino acids: CASSAGQLDSGNTIYF. The DNA for the CDR3 is TGTGCCAGCAGCGCGGGACAGCTTGACTCTGGAAACACCATATATTTT.